This TCR beta chain was observed in a study of blood T cell repertoires in COVID-19. Profiling relied on immunoSEQ multiplex PCR, and the TCRdb table lists in-frame clones only, not all of them. The data contain 150,000 to 200,000 clones, around 85% of them singletons. Sequencing was performed on peripheral blood. This sequence was found in a man aged 55 to 69 with acute or convalescent COVID-19.

In DNA, the CDR3 is TGTGCCAGCAGCCAAGAAAAGACTAGCGGCTACAATGAGCAGTTCTTC. This sequence encodes CASSQEKTSGYNEQFF. The rearrangement links TRBV14 to TRBJ2-1; 9 bases are shared with TRBD2. V lost 0 bases to trimming and J lost 3 bases; unmatched junction nucleotides: 3. CDR3 length equals 16 residues. Per germline, CDR1 SGHDN and CDR2 FVKESK.